The 21 T cell receptor beta chains reported below all come from one sample, sequenced in a study of blood T cell repertoires in COVID-19. The table came from immunoSEQ multiplex PCR; TCRdb's copy has only in-frame clones and leaves some out. The sample lists 150,000 to 200,000 clones, under 95% occurring once. Input material: peripheral blood. The receptors were gathered from a man aged 60 to 69 with active or convalescent COVID-19.

The chain joins TRBV18 to TRBJ1-1, with unresolved D. The CDR3 length is 14 residues. Germline CDR1 and CDR2: KGHSH and LQKENI. V was clipped by 3 bases and J by 0 bases, with 8 bases between them. The CDR3 DNA reads as TGTGCCAGCTCACCGACGGGTATGAACACTGAAGCTTTCTTT. This gives the protein CASSPTGMNTEAFF. The complete variable domain, with remaining parts taken from reference TRBV18 and TRBJ1-1, reads NAGVMQNPRHLVRRRGQEARLRCSPMKGHSHVYWYRQLPEEGLKFMVYLQKENIIDESGMPKERFSAEFPKEGPSILRIQQVVRGDSAAYFCASSPTGMNTEAFFGQGTRLTVV.

The rearrangement joins TRBV19 to TRBJ2-1; D unresolved. Germline-derived CDR1 and CDR2 are LNHDA and SQIVND (reference sequence). There are 18 residues in the CDR3. Trimming left V 1 base short and J 1 base short, with 17 bases between. The CDR3 DNA reads TGTGCCAGTAGTATAGGTGATAGACCTAGGTTATCCTACAATGAGCAGTTCTTC. Protein: CASSIGDRPRLSYNEQFF.

A word on this clone: Other DNA sequences in the sample encode the same CDR3. This chain uses TRBV7-9 with TRBJ1-1; possible D gene TRBD1, 6 bases. Germline CDR1 and CDR2: SEHNR and FQNEAQ (reference sequence). The CDR3 totals 13 residues. Trimming stripped 5 bases from V and 3 bases from J, with 10 bases between. This chain's CDR3 is CASSLRQDTEAFF. The CDR3 DNA follows: TGTGCCAGCAGCCTAAGACAGGACACTGAAGCTTTCTTT.

This sequence joins TRBV30 and TRBJ1-2, with D possibly TRBD1 on 6 matching bases. The V end was cut by 5 bases, the J end by 5 bases, with 18 bases between. The CDR3 consists of 14 residues. Germline values: CDR1 GTSNPN, CDR2 SVGIG (reference sequence). CDR3 amino acids: CAWAWGHQTYGYTF. CDR3 in DNA: TGTGCCTGGGCTTGGGGACACCAAACTTATGGCTACACCTTC.

The chain recombines TRBV19 with TRBJ2-3; 7 bases match TRBD2. The CDR3 runs 17 residues. Losses at the gene ends were 4 bases for V and 2 bases for J; bases not matched to a gene: 12. Germline V CDR1 and CDR2: LNHDA, SQIVND (reference sequence). The CDR3 bases are TGTGCCAGTAGTACCTATTCCGCGGGAGCCCCCACAGATACGCAGTATTTT. Protein sequence: CASSTYSAGAPTDTQYF.

V is TRBV9 and J is TRBJ1-6, with D possibly being TRBD1 (6 bases). Germline V gives CDR1 SGDLS, CDR2 YYNGEE. V was clipped by 1 base and J by 9 bases, with 11 bases between them. The CDR3 is 14 residues long. The CDR3 DNA is TGTGCCAGCAGCGTATACAGGGAATCTTCACCCCTCCACTTT. It encodes CASSVYRESSPLHF.

The V and J genes are TRBV6-5 and TRBJ2-7; D may be TRBD1 (6 bases). Trimming took off 8 bases at V and 3 bases at J, with 14 bases between the two ends. Germline CDR1 is MNHEY and CDR2 is SVGAGI. This CDR3 contains 13 residues. The CDR3 is CASGLGQHYEQYF. CDR3 sequence (DNA): TGTGCCAGCGGTTTAGGACAGCACTACGAGCAGTACTTC.

The J gene is TRBJ2-3, the V gene TRBV18; no definite D call. The germline V gene encodes CDR1 KGHSH and CDR2 LQKENI. The CDR3 is made up of 13 amino acids. The germline V and J ends were trimmed by 2 bases and 1 base, with 4 bases remaining between them. The CDR3 coding sequence is TGTGCCAGCTCACCAGGGCGCACAGATACGCAGTATTTT. Protein: CASSPGRTDTQYF.

The chain has TRBV7-9 and TRBJ2-3, with 9 bases lining up with TRBD1. Germline-derived CDR1 and CDR2 are SEHNR and FQNEAQ (reference sequence). The trim removed 0 bases at V and 7 bases at J, leaving 8 bases unmatched. This CDR3 contains 16 residues. CDR3 nucleotides: TGTGCCAGCAGCTTAGCCACCGGGACAGGGCGTCATACGCAGTATTTT. Translating it yields CASSLATGTGRHTQYF.

The V call is TRBV2, the J call TRBJ1-2; 8 bases match TRBD1. The CDR3 is 13 residues long. The trim removed 6 bases at V and 6 bases at J, leaving 6 bases unmatched. The V gene's germline CDR1 is SNHLY and CDR2 FYNNEI. This CDR3 reads CASRETGVNGYTF. The CDR3 DNA reads TGTGCCAGCAGGGAGACAGGGGTGAATGGCTACACCTTC.

This chain uses TRBV6-1 with TRBJ2-7, with unresolved D. The CDR3 loop spans 12 amino acids. CDR1 MNHNS and CDR2 SASEGT come from the germline V gene. The V gene lost 3 bases and the J gene lost 3 bases, with 6 bases spanning the gap. The CDR3 DNA is TGTGCCAGCAGTGATCCCCTCTACGAGCAGTACTTC. Protein: CASSDPLYEQYF.

As concerns this clone: The sample carries other DNA sequences with the same CDR3. The V and J genes are TRBV19 and TRBJ1-1; D perhaps matches TRBD1 (6 bases). The V end was cut by 0 bases, the J end by 3 bases, with 11 bases between. The CDR3 spans 15 residues. CDR1 is LNHDA, CDR2 SQIVND, per germline (reference sequence). The CDR3 DNA is TGTGCCAGTAGTATAGAACAGGGAGGGTACACTGAAGCTTTCTTT. Its translation is CASSIEQGGYTEAFF.

The count of this clone is one. The same CDR3 arises from other DNA sequences in this sample as well. The CDR3 spells CASSPGTDYGYTF. The CDR3 DNA is TGTGCCAGCTCACCGGGGACAGACTATGGCTACACCTTC. V is TRBV18 and J is TRBJ1-2; 7 bases line up with TRBD1. The CDR3 spans 13 residues. Germline V gene sequence: CDR1 KGHSH, CDR2 LQKENI. V was pared by 3 bases and J by 3 bases, with 1 base of the junction left unmatched.

The chain carries TRBV6-4 and TRBJ2-3; TRBD1 matches at 10 bases. The CDR3 has 15 amino acids. Germline trimming cut 9 bases from V and 1 base from J; bases unmatched to any gene: 7. Germline assignment: CDR1 MRHNA and CDR2 SNTAGT. CDR3 sequence: CASKDRGRGTDTQYF. CDR3 coding DNA: TGTGCCAGTAAAGACAGGGGGCGAGGCACAGATACGCAGTATTTT.

The rearrangement joins TRBV2 to TRBJ1-6; D possibly corresponds to TRBD1 (6 bases). V was shortened by 7 bases and J by 4 bases, with 17 bases between the two germline ends. This CDR3 region has 16 residues. Germline CDR1 reads SNHLY; CDR2 reads FYNNEI. The CDR3 is CASTSGGAEYNSPLHF. CDR3 nucleotide sequence: TGTGCCAGCACTTCCGGGGGGGCAGAGTATAATTCACCCCTCCACTTT.

V gene TRBV19 combines with J gene TRBJ2-5, with D possibly matching TRBD2 (5 bases). This CDR3 region has 16 residues. Germline-derived CDR1 and CDR2 are LNHDA and SQIVND (reference sequence). V was clipped by 5 bases and J by 5 bases, with 21 bases between them. CDR3 DNA sequence: TGTGCCAGTAGTCAGGACTCGGCCTCAGTAGTGGAGACCCAGTACTTC. Encoded protein: CASSQDSASVVETQYF.

The V gene is TRBV27, the J gene TRBJ2-5, with 7 bases fitting TRBD1. The germline V gene has CDR1 MNHEY and CDR2 SMNVEV (reference sequence). The CDR3 is 16 amino acids. V shed 5 bases, J shed 1 base, and the junction held 10 bases outside the gene matches. For the CDR3, the DNA is TGTGCCAGCAGTCCGCGGAACAGGGGTTTCCAAGAGACCCAGTACTTC. Its translation: CASSPRNRGFQETQYF.

The J gene is TRBJ2-3, the V gene TRBV19, with TRBD1 matching over 9 bases. The CDR3 totals 15 residues. The germline V gene has CDR1 LNHDA and CDR2 SQIVND (reference sequence). The V and J ends lost 3 bases and 2 bases, in that order; junction bases with no gene match: 3. The CDR3 loop reads CASSIWDRDTDTQYF. The CDR3 DNA reads TGTGCCAGTAGTATTTGGGACAGGGACACAGATACGCAGTATTTT.

This chain joins TRBV5-5 and TRBJ2-2; TRBD2 aligns across 7 bases. The ends lost 1 base at V and 6 bases at J; junction bases unmatched: 6. The CDR3 extends over 15 amino acids. The germline V gene has CDR1 SGHKS and CDR2 YYEKEE (reference sequence). The CDR3 DNA sequence: TGTGCCAGCAGCTTGATGGCAGGGAGGGCCGGGGAGCTGTTTTTT. Residues: CASSLMAGRAGELFF.

The CDR3 bases are TGTGCCAGCAGCTCGGGACAGGGGTATTACGAGCAGTACTTC. Protein: CASSSGQGYYEQYF. The J gene is TRBJ2-7, the V gene TRBV5-5; TRBD1 aligns across 10 bases. The V segment lost 3 bases and the J segment 4 bases; nucleotides outside the gene matches: 4. The CDR3 spans 14 residues. Germline CDR1 reads SGHKS; CDR2 reads YYEKEE (reference sequence).

The V and J genes are TRBV7-8 and TRBJ1-2; TRBD1 matches 7 bases. Germline trimming cut 2 bases from V and 14 bases from J; bases unmatched to any gene: 14. CDR1 and CDR2 (germline): SGHVS, FQNEAQ. This CDR3 contains 14 residues. The CDR3 DNA sequence: TGTGCCAGCAGCTTATTTGCCGGGACAGTGGACGGGACCTTC. Translating gives CASSLFAGTVDGTF.